A selection of T cell receptor beta chains follows, all from one sample in a study of molecular identifiers for immune sequencing clone quantification. TCRdb recomputed calls from the PCR reads with MiXCR, one row per CDR3 protein. The repertoire includes about 320,000 distinct CDR3 sequences, about 22% of them detected once, and 0.65% to 0.95% sits in the top ten. What was sequenced was naive CD8+ T cells from blood, with Jurkat cell RNA spiked in. These receptors were obtained from a human donor in good health. Some libraries in this study had Jurkat cell RNA spiked in. Both conserved end residues are part of each CDR3. Fields, in order: V gene, D gene, J gene, clone size, CDR3 protein, CDR3 DNA. D genes are given only for firm matches. Size is omitted from some rows. Given values are once, few, many or a class for expanded clones.

v_gene: TRBV9
d_gene: -
j_gene: TRBJ1-1
abundance: many
CDR3aa: CASSGGGVNEAFF
CDR3nt: TGTGCCAGCAGCGGAGGGGGGGTTAATGAAGCTTTCTTT

v_gene: TRBV19
d_gene: TRBD1
j_gene: TRBJ2-2
abundance: -
CDR3aa: CASSTGVYAGELFF
CDR3nt: TGTGCCAGTAGCACAGGGGTGTACGCCGGGGAGCTGTTTTTT

v_gene: TRBV6-1
d_gene: TRBD2
j_gene: TRBJ2-6
abundance: -
CDR3aa: CASASPRAGTSSGANVLTF
CDR3nt: TGTGCCAGCGCCAGCCCGCGGGCAGGGACTAGCTCTGGGGCCAACGTCCTGACTTTC

v_gene: TRBV2
d_gene: -
j_gene: TRBJ2-3
abundance: -
CDR3aa: CASSGPKDAADTQYF
CDR3nt: TGTGCCAGCAGTGGCCCGAAGGATGCCGCAGATACGCAGTATTTT

v_gene: TRBV18
d_gene: -
j_gene: TRBJ1-6
abundance: few
CDR3aa: CASSPDQFVSPLHF
CDR3nt: TGTGCCAGCTCACCGGACCAATTTGTTTCACCCCTCCACTTT

v_gene: TRBV29-1
d_gene: -
j_gene: TRBJ1-3
abundance: many
CDR3aa: CSVALSSGNTIYF
CDR3nt: TGCAGCGTTGCCTTGAGCTCTGGAAACACCATATATTTT

v_gene: TRBV6-1
d_gene: -
j_gene: TRBJ2-7
abundance: few
CDR3aa: CASSEPTSWGPYEQYF
CDR3nt: TGTGCCAGCAGTGAACCCACTAGTTGGGGACCCTACGAGCAGTACTTC

v_gene: TRBV4-1
d_gene: TRBD1
j_gene: TRBJ2-7
abundance: many
CDR3aa: CASSPGQGHEQYF
CDR3nt: TGCGCCAGCAGCCCCGGACAGGGCCACGAGCAGTACTTC

v_gene: TRBV19
d_gene: TRBD1
j_gene: TRBJ1-5
abundance: few
CDR3aa: CASRTGLQPQHF
CDR3nt: TGTGCCAGTAGGACAGGGCTTCAGCCCCAGCATTTT

v_gene: TRBV20-1
d_gene: TRBD1
j_gene: TRBJ1-2
abundance: few
CDR3aa: CSARETGAIFYGYTF
CDR3nt: TGCAGTGCTAGAGAGACAGGGGCCATTTTCTATGGCTACACCTTC

v_gene: TRBV28
d_gene: TRBD1
j_gene: TRBJ2-2
abundance: many
CDR3aa: CASSSGQVLITGELFF
CDR3nt: TGTGCCAGCAGTTCGGGACAGGTCTTGATCACCGGGGAGCTGTTTTTT

v_gene: TRBV28
d_gene: TRBD2
j_gene: TRBJ2-7
abundance: -
CDR3aa: CASCRGLAGGPSEQYF
CDR3nt: TGTGCCAGCTGTCGAGGACTAGCGGGAGGGCCGAGCGAGCAGTACTTC

v_gene: TRBV27
d_gene: TRBD1
j_gene: TRBJ1-1
abundance: many
CDR3aa: CASRGQGLEAFF
CDR3nt: TGTGCCAGCAGGGGACAGGGGTTGGAAGCTTTCTTT

v_gene: TRBV29-1
d_gene: -
j_gene: TRBJ1-2
abundance: -
CDR3aa: CSVLLGSSPNYGYTF
CDR3nt: TGCAGCGTTTTACTGGGCAGCTCTCCTAACTATGGCTACACCTTC

v_gene: TRBV19
d_gene: -
j_gene: TRBJ1-5
abundance: many
CDR3aa: CASSIIGYQPQHF
CDR3nt: TGTGCCAGTAGTATAATAGGGTATCAGCCCCAGCATTTT

v_gene: TRBV5-1
d_gene: -
j_gene: TRBJ1-4
abundance: many
CDR3aa: CASSPWTDHNEKLFF
CDR3nt: TGCGCCAGCAGCCCATGGACAGACCATAATGAAAAACTGTTTTTT

v_gene: TRBV7-9
d_gene: TRBD1
j_gene: TRBJ2-7
abundance: -
CDR3aa: CASSLALGQGSHEQYF
CDR3nt: TGTGCCAGCAGCTTAGCGCTCGGACAGGGGTCCCACGAGCAGTACTTC

v_gene: TRBV13
d_gene: TRBD1
j_gene: TRBJ1-1
abundance: many
CDR3aa: CASSPGGYDTEAFF
CDR3nt: TGTGCCAGCAGCCCAGGGGGTTACGACACTGAAGCTTTCTTT

v_gene: TRBV20-1
d_gene: TRBD1
j_gene: TRBJ1-1
abundance: -
CDR3aa: CSASNWDRGTEAFF
CDR3nt: TGCAGTGCTAGTAACTGGGACAGGGGCACTGAAGCTTTCTTT

v_gene: TRBV2
d_gene: TRBD2
j_gene: TRBJ2-6
abundance: few
CDR3aa: CASSATSGRFIGANVLTF
CDR3nt: TGTGCCAGCAGTGCGACTAGCGGGAGATTCATTGGGGCCAACGTCCTGACTTTC

v_gene: TRBV11-2
d_gene: TRBD2
j_gene: TRBJ2-5
abundance: -
CDR3aa: CASSLNKLAGGPGQETQYF
CDR3nt: TGTGCCAGCAGCTTAAACAAGCTAGCGGGAGGGCCGGGGCAAGAGACCCAGTACTTC

v_gene: TRBV13
d_gene: TRBD2
j_gene: TRBJ2-3
abundance: few
CDR3aa: CASSWAQLAGSTDTQYF
CDR3nt: TGTGCCAGCAGCTGGGCCCAACTAGCGGGGAGCACAGATACGCAGTATTTT

v_gene: TRBV25-1
d_gene: -
j_gene: TRBJ2-7
abundance: many
CDR3aa: CASSDGTVGYEQYF
CDR3nt: TGTGCCAGCAGTGACGGGACGGTTGGCTACGAGCAGTACTTC

v_gene: TRBV6-2/TRBV6-3
d_gene: TRBD1
j_gene: TRBJ1-1
abundance: few
CDR3aa: CASSYVPGQGVTEAFF
CDR3nt: TGTGCCAGCAGCTATGTCCCGGGACAGGGGGTGACTGAAGCTTTCTTT

v_gene: TRBV4-3
d_gene: -
j_gene: TRBJ1-5
abundance: many
CDR3aa: CASSQDGWGQPQHF
CDR3nt: TGCGCCAGCAGCCAAGACGGTTGGGGTCAGCCCCAGCATTTT

v_gene: TRBV27
d_gene: TRBD1
j_gene: TRBJ1-3
abundance: -
CDR3aa: CASSLSWGTGGNLDTIYF
CDR3nt: TGTGCCAGCAGTTTATCATGGGGGACAGGGGGCAACCTGGACACCATATATTTT

v_gene: TRBV4-3
d_gene: -
j_gene: TRBJ2-3
abundance: many
CDR3aa: CASSQEGDWGTDTQYF
CDR3nt: TGCGCCAGCAGCCAAGAGGGGGACTGGGGCACAGATACGCAGTATTTT

v_gene: TRBV12-3/TRBV12-4
d_gene: TRBD2
j_gene: TRBJ2-3
abundance: few
CDR3aa: CASSPQRGVPDTQYF
CDR3nt: TGTGCCAGCAGTCCCCAGCGGGGGGTACCAGATACGCAGTATTTT

v_gene: TRBV20-1
d_gene: TRBD1
j_gene: TRBJ2-5
abundance: few
CDR3aa: CSAGGQDPSDGAQETQYF
CDR3nt: TGCAGTGCTGGGGGACAGGATCCATCAGACGGAGCCCAAGAGACCCAGTACTTC

v_gene: TRBV20-1
d_gene: TRBD2
j_gene: TRBJ2-3
abundance: many
CDR3aa: CSARERELDTQYF
CDR3nt: TGCAGTGCCCGCGAGCGGGAGTTAGATACGCAGTATTTT

v_gene: TRBV29-1
d_gene: -
j_gene: TRBJ1-2
abundance: many
CDR3aa: CSVEEGKGDYGYTF
CDR3nt: TGCAGCGTTGAAGAAGGTAAAGGGGACTATGGCTACACCTTC

v_gene: TRBV11-1
d_gene: -
j_gene: TRBJ2-5
abundance: -
CDR3aa: CASSLIWSGRETQYF
CDR3nt: TGTGCCAGCAGCTTAATATGGTCGGGACGAGAGACCCAGTACTTC

v_gene: TRBV7-9
d_gene: -
j_gene: TRBJ2-1
abundance: few
CDR3aa: CASSGEAYNEQFF
CDR3nt: TGTGCCAGTTCAGGAGAGGCCTACAATGAGCAGTTCTTC

v_gene: TRBV12-3/TRBV12-4
d_gene: TRBD2
j_gene: TRBJ2-5
abundance: few
CDR3aa: CASSPQGLAGVMAETQYF
CDR3nt: TGTGCCAGCAGTCCCCAGGGACTAGCGGGAGTAATGGCAGAGACCCAGTACTTC

v_gene: TRBV4-1
d_gene: -
j_gene: TRBJ2-7
abundance: many
CDR3aa: CASSHALDEEQYF
CDR3nt: TGCGCCAGCAGCCACGCACTAGATGAGGAGCAGTACTTC

v_gene: TRBV7-6
d_gene: -
j_gene: TRBJ2-6
abundance: many
CDR3aa: CASSPGIGANVLTF
CDR3nt: TGTGCCAGCAGCCCAGGGATCGGGGCCAACGTCCTGACTTTC

v_gene: TRBV1
d_gene: -
j_gene: TRBJ2-3
abundance: few
CDR3aa: CTSSQYCGDTQYF
CDR3nt: TGCACCAGCAGCCAGTACTGCGGAGATACGCAGTATTTT

v_gene: TRBV19
d_gene: -
j_gene: TRBJ2-6
abundance: many
CDR3aa: CASTPGDSSGANVLTF
CDR3nt: TGTGCCAGTACCCCGGGGGACAGCTCTGGGGCCAACGTCCTGACTTTC

v_gene: TRBV6-5
d_gene: -
j_gene: TRBJ2-3
abundance: few
CDR3aa: CASSPWKGGSTDTQYF
CDR3nt: TGTGCCAGCAGTCCCTGGAAGGGGGGGAGCACAGATACGCAGTATTTT

v_gene: TRBV27
d_gene: -
j_gene: TRBJ2-5
abundance: -
CDR3aa: CASLKGETQYF
CDR3nt: TGTGCCAGCCTGAAGGGGGAGACCCAGTACTTC

v_gene: TRBV19
d_gene: -
j_gene: TRBJ2-2
abundance: -
CDR3aa: CASRVPRGTGELFF
CDR3nt: TGTGCCAGTAGGGTCCCGAGAGGGACCGGGGAGCTGTTTTTT

v_gene: TRBV30
d_gene: -
j_gene: TRBJ2-7
abundance: -
CDR3aa: CAWNLGIGVNYEQYF
CDR3nt: TGTGCCTGGAACCTAGGAATAGGGGTGAACTACGAGCAGTACTTC

v_gene: TRBV28
d_gene: -
j_gene: TRBJ1-5
abundance: -
CDR3aa: CASSSLAGASNQPQHF
CDR3nt: TGTGCCAGCAGTTCGCTTGCGGGGGCTAGCAATCAGCCCCAGCATTTT

v_gene: TRBV29-1
d_gene: -
j_gene: TRBJ2-2
abundance: many
CDR3aa: CSVWTNSGELFF
CDR3nt: TGCAGCGTTTGGACTAACTCCGGGGAGCTGTTTTTT

v_gene: TRBV27
d_gene: TRBD2
j_gene: TRBJ2-1
abundance: -
CDR3aa: CASSFEAGGYNEQFF
CDR3nt: TGTGCCAGCAGTTTCGAAGCGGGGGGCTACAATGAGCAGTTCTTC

v_gene: TRBV10-3
d_gene: TRBD1
j_gene: TRBJ1-6
abundance: few
CDR3aa: CAISEAGTAYSPLHF
CDR3nt: TGTGCCATCAGTGAAGCTGGGACAGCATATTCACCCCTCCACTTT

v_gene: TRBV4-1
d_gene: TRBD2
j_gene: TRBJ2-7
abundance: few
CDR3aa: CASSQVSAPGLAGVKSYEQYF
CDR3nt: TGCGCCAGCAGCCAAGTCTCTGCTCCAGGACTAGCGGGGGTTAAGTCCTACGAGCAGTACTTC

v_gene: TRBV7-9
d_gene: -
j_gene: TRBJ2-5
abundance: -
CDR3aa: CASSLPDEGQETQYF
CDR3nt: TGTGCCAGCAGCCTCCCGGACGAGGGCCAAGAGACCCAGTACTTC

v_gene: TRBV7-8
d_gene: -
j_gene: TRBJ2-5
abundance: few
CDR3aa: CASSYGNPRQETQYF
CDR3nt: TGTGCCAGCAGCTACGGGAATCCGCGACAAGAGACCCAGTACTTC

v_gene: TRBV14
d_gene: -
j_gene: TRBJ2-7
abundance: many
CDR3aa: CASSQGQGWYEQYF
CDR3nt: TGTGCCAGCAGCCAAGGGCAAGGGTGGTACGAGCAGTACTTC

v_gene: TRBV6-1
d_gene: -
j_gene: TRBJ1-1
abundance: many
CDR3aa: CATMDNREAFF
CDR3nt: TGTGCCACTATGGACAATCGGGAAGCTTTCTTT

v_gene: TRBV29-1
d_gene: -
j_gene: TRBJ2-1
abundance: -
CDR3aa: CSVEDRGNEQSF
CDR3nt: TGCAGCGTTGAAGATCGCGGCAATGAGCAGTCCTTC

v_gene: TRBV4-3
d_gene: TRBD2
j_gene: TRBJ2-1
abundance: few
CDR3aa: CASSQVRGAYNEQFF
CDR3nt: TGCGCCAGCAGCCAAGTCCGGGGGGCCTACAATGAGCAGTTCTTC

v_gene: TRBV6-2/TRBV6-3
d_gene: -
j_gene: TRBJ1-1
abundance: many
CDR3aa: CASSHGLTFF
CDR3nt: TGTGCCAGCAGCCACGGACTTACTTTCTTT

v_gene: TRBV7-6
d_gene: TRBD2
j_gene: TRBJ2-5
abundance: -
CDR3aa: CASSRGTSAETQYF
CDR3nt: TGTGCCAGCAGCCGCGGGACTAGCGCCGAGACCCAGTACTTC

v_gene: TRBV6-1
d_gene: TRBD2
j_gene: TRBJ2-7
abundance: few
CDR3aa: CASRAQSYGLADSYEQYF
CDR3nt: TGTGCCAGCAGGGCCCAGTCCTACGGACTAGCGGACTCCTACGAGCAGTACTTC